This T cell receptor (beta chain) comes out of a study of Graves' ophthalmopathy and Graves' hyperthyroidism. Amplifying from RNA transcripts, the study obtained TCR beta CDR3 regions. First-round RT-PCR relied on HTBI primers, and a second-round multiplex PCR came next. TCRdb analysed the multiplex PCR reads with MiXCR anew, one entry per CDR3 protein. The repertoire holds about 400,000 distinct CDR3 sequences, with over 20% as singletons. The germline V gene encodes CDR1 MNHNS and CDR2 SASEGT. Trimming took 8 bases from V and 3 from J, leaving 16 bases between them. The CDR3 has 15 amino acids. This clonotype was found many times.

The sample was peripheral blood. The J gene is TRBJ2-2, the V gene TRBV6-1, with D perhaps assigned TRBD1 or TRBD2 (6 bases each). This receptor was identified in a woman aged 18-29 years with stable Graves' hyperthyroidism. CDR3 amino acids: CASGRGRVDTGELFF. The CDR3 DNA reads as TGTGCCAGCGGACGGGGGCGGGTGGACACCGGGGAGCTGTTTTTT.